This section outlines one T cell receptor beta chain sequence together with its context. This specimen belongs to a study of T cell clones after liver transplantation. Study background: Immunosuppression withdrawal was tried within 2 years after liver transplantation in this trial. TCRbeta sequencing after a pre-transplant mixed lymphocyte reaction identified graft-donor-reactive clones, later tracked in post-transplant blood. Subjects received no induction therapy and standard immunosuppression until randomization at 12-24 months post-transplant. Patients counted as tolerant after at least one year off all immunosuppression, enzymes not exceeding twice normal.

Profiling relied on immunoSEQ multiplex PCR, and the TCRdb table lists in-frame clones only, not all of them. The table has about 33,000 clones, around 94% seen once. This receptor was taken from a human patient who received a liver transplant. Some T cells could come from the graft donor. Sequences were derived from CD8+ T cells from blood, sampled 12 months after liver transplant.

The CDR3 here is CASGGPNYGYTF. In DNA form, the CDR3 reads TGTGCCAGCGGAGGACCGAACTATGGCTACACCTTC. The rearrangement joins TRBV9 to TRBJ1-2, with D unresolved. The V and J ends lost 7 bases and 2 bases respectively, with 9 bases between them. This CDR3 has 12 amino acids. Per germline, CDR1 SGDLS and CDR2 YYNGEE.